The next 5 T cell receptor delta chains were all read from a single sample in a study of DNA immune sequencing with unique molecular identifiers. A 32-plex genomic DNA assay used primers for all 8 TRDV and 4 TRDJ genes. In around 3 barcoding PCR cycles, molecules received a 12-nucleotide UMI, then adapter PCR followed. TCRdb reanalyzed the multiplex PCR reads using CATT. The repertoire consists of about 1,900 delta-chain clones, with more than 5.5% occurring once and the leading ten covering 53%. The sample taken for sequencing was gamma-delta T cells from buffy coat blood. The receptors originated from a human donor in good health.

This clone was counted between two and nine times. This DNA translates differently at residue 5 from the TCRdb protein, which is that of a much larger clone; a read error is likely, and the protein shown is the DNA's own translation. The rearrangement joins TRDV1 to TRDJ1; 9 bases map to TRDD3. The J gene is not listed in TCRdb, so it was assigned here from a DNA match to germline. The junction had 31 bases not matched to a gene; V was cut back by 5 bases and J by 0 bases. The CDR3 length is 24 residues. Looked up from germline, CDR1 is TSWWSYY and CDR2 is QGS. The CDR3 protein is CALGMSPLGPGDTSTPPYTDKLIF. The CDR3 DNA follows: TGTGCTCTTGGGATGTCCCCCCTTGGCCCTGGGGATACGAGTACCCCTCCGTACACCGATAAACTCATCTTT.

Of note for this clone: The protein recorded in TCRdb matches a much larger clone and deviates from this DNA's translation at residue 17, suggesting a read error; the protein here is obtained by translating the DNA. The V and J genes are TRDV2 and TRDJ3; 13 nucleotides align to TRDD3. Germline loops: CDR1 GEAIGNYY, CDR2 EKD. This CDR3 has 20 amino acids. The CDR3 spells CACDTVLGDTQTWDTRKMFF. Here the CDR3 DNA reads TGTGCCTGTGACACCGTACTGGGGGATACGCAAACCTGGGACACCCGAAAGATGTTTTTC.

This clone was seen more than once but under ten times. Since a much larger clone is just one base distant, this may be a read error. The rearrangement joins TRDV2 to TRDJ1; 8 bases agree with TRDD3. Germline assignment: CDR1 GEAIGNYY and CDR2 EKD. Losses at the gene ends were 4 bases for V and 0 bases for J; bases not matched to a gene: 12. This CDR3 contains 17 residues. CDR3 sequence (DNA): TGTGCCTGTGATAGATCGGGGGATATGAGGGACACCGATAAACTCATCTTT. It codes for CACDRSGDMRDTDKLIF.

About this clone: TCRdb assigns this DNA the protein of a much larger clone, which departs from its translation at residue 5; this likely reflects a read error, and the protein shown comes from translating the DNA. The same CDR3 also results from other DNA sequences found in this sample. J is TRDJ1 and V is TRDV2, with 7 bases identical to TRDD3. Trimming at V came to 3 bases and at J to 0 bases, leaving 15 bases not matched to a gene. CDR1 and CDR2 from the germline V gene are GEAIGNYY and EKD. CDR3 length: 18 amino acids. CDR3 sequence reads: CACDSVLGTLPYTDKLIF. CDR3 DNA sequence: TGTGCCTGTGACTCGGTACTGGGGACTCTTCCCTACACCGATAAACTCATCTTT.

For this clone: TCRdb attributes to this sequence the protein of a much larger clone, which differs from the DNA translation at residue 7; a read error is likely, and the protein displayed is translated from the DNA. V usage is TRDV2 and J usage is TRDJ1; no definite D call. TCRdb does not report a J gene; here it was assigned by matching the DNA to germline references. V was trimmed by 0 bases and J by 4 bases, leaving 11 bases between them. Germline lookup yields CDR1 GEAIGNYY and CDR2 EKD. This CDR3 has 14 amino acids. DNA for the CDR3: TGTGCCTGTGACACCCTACCGGGAGGCGATAAACTCATCTTT. This translates into CACDTLPGGDKLIF.